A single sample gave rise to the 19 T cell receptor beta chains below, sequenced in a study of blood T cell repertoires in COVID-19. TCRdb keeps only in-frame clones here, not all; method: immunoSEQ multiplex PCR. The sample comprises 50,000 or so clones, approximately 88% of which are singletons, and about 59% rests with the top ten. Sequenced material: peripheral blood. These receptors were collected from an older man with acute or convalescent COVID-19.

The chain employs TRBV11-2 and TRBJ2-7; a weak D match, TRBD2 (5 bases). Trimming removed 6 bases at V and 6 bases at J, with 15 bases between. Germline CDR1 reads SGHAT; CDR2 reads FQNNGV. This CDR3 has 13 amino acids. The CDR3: CASSSEEAGEQYF. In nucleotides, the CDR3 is TGTGCCAGCAGTTCCGAGGAGGCGGGCGAGCAGTACTTC.

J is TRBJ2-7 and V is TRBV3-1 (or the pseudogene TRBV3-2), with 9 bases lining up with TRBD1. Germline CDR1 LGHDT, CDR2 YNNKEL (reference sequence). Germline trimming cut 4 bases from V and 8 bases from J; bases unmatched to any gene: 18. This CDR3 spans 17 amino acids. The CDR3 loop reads CASSPIDLGTGSTKQYF. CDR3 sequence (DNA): TGTGCCAGCAGCCCCATCGATTTAGGGACAGGGTCCACGAAGCAGTACTTC.

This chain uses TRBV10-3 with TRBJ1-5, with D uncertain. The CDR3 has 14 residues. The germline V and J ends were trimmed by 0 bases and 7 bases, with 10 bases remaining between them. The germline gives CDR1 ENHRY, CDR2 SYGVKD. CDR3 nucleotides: TGTGCCATCAGTGAGTCTATGGGCAGCCAGCCCCAGCATTTT. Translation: CAISESMGSQPQHF.

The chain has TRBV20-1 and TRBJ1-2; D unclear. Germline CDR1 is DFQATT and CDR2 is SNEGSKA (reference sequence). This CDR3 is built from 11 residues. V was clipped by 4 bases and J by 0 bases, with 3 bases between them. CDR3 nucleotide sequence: TGCAGTGCTACAGCTAACTATGGCTACACCTTC. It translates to CSATANYGYTF.

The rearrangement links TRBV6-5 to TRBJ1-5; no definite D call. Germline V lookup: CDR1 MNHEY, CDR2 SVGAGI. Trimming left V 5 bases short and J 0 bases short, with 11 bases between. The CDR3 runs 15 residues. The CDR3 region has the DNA TGTGCCAGCAGTAGCAACCCGCATAGCAATCAGCCCCAGCATTTT. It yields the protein CASSSNPHSNQPQHF.

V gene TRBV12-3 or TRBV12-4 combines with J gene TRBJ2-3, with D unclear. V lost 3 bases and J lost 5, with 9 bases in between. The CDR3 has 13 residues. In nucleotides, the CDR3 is TGTGCCAGCAGTTTGAGCAGGCAAGATACGCAGTATTTT. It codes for CASSLSRQDTQYF.

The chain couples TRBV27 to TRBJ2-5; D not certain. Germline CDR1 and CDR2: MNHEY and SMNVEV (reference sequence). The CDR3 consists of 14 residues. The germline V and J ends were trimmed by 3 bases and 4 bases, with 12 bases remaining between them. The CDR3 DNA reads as TGTGCCAGCAGTTTGGTGCAGGCAGGAGAGACCCAGTACTTC. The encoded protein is CASSLVQAGETQYF.

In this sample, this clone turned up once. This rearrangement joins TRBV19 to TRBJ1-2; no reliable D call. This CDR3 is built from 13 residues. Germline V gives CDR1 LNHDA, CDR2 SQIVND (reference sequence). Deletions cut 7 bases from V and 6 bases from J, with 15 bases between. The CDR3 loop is CASTPLNGDGYTF. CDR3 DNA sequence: TGTGCCAGTACCCCACTTAACGGGGATGGCTACACCTTC.

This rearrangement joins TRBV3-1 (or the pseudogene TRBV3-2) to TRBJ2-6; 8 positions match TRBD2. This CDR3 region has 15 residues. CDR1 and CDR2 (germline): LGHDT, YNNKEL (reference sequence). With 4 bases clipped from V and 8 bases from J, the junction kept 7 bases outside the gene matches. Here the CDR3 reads CASSLGGASPNVLTF. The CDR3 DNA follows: TGTGCCAGCAGCCTCGGGGGGGCGAGTCCCAACGTCCTGACTTTC.

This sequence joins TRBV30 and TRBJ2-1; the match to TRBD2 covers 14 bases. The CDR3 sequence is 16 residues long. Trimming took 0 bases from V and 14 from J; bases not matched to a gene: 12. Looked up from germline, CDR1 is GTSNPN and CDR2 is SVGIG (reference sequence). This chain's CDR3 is CAWSVGTSGSPLEKFF. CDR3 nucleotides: TGTGCCTGGAGTGTGGGGACTAGCGGGAGCCCCCTGGAAAAGTTCTTC.

The chain's CDR3 is CASSLSWAGGYNEQFF. CDR3 DNA: TGCGCCAGCAGCTTAAGTTGGGCGGGAGGGTACAATGAGCAGTTCTTC. The chain combines TRBV5-1 with TRBJ2-1; 9 positions match TRBD2. The junction had 7 bases not matched to a gene; V was cut back by 2 bases and J by 4 bases. The CDR3 consists of 16 residues. Germline V gives CDR1 SGHRS, CDR2 YFSETQ.

CDR3 protein: CASSLAEVGNQPQHF. CDR3 in DNA: TGTGCCAGCAGCTTAGCTGAGGTCGGCAATCAGCCCCAGCATTTT. The rearrangement links TRBV5-5 to TRBJ1-5, with D unresolved. V shed 2 bases and J shed 2 bases, with 11 bases lying between them. Germline V gene sequence: CDR1 SGHKS, CDR2 YYEKEE (reference sequence). There are 15 residues in the CDR3.

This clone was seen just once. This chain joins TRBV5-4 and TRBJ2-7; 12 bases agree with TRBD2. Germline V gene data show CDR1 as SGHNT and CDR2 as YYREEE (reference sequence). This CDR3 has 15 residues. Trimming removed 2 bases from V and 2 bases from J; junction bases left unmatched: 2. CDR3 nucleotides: TGTGCCAGCAGCTTAGGACTAGCGGGACCCTACGAGCAGTACTTC. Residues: CASSLGLAGPYEQYF.

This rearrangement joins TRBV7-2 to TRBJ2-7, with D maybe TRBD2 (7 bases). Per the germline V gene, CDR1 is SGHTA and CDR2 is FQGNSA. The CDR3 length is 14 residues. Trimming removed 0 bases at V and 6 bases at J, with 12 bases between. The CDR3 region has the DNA TGTGCCAGCAGCTTAGCGGGGGGGCTCGGCGAGCAGTACTTC. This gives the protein CASSLAGGLGEQYF.

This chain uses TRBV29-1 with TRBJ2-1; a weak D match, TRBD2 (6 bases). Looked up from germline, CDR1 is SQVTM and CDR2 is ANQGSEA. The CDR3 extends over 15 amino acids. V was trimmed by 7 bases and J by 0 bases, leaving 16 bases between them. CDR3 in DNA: TGCAGCGCAAAACTCGGAGGGAGCTCCTACAATGAGCAGTTCTTC. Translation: CSAKLGGSSYNEQFF.

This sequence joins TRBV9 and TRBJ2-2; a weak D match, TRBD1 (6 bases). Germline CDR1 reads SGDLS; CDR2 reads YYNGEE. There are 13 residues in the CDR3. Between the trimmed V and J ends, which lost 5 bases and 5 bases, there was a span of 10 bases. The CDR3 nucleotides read TGTGCCAGCAGTACAGGGTTAACCGGGGAGCTGTTTTTT. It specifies CASSTGLTGELFF.

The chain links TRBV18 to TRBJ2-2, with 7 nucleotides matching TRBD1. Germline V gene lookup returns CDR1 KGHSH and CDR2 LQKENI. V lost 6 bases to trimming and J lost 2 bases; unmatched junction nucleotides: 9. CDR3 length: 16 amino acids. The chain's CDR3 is CASSESRGRNTGELFF. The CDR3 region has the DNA TGTGCCAGCTCTGAAAGTAGGGGGCGAAACACCGGGGAGCTGTTTTTT.

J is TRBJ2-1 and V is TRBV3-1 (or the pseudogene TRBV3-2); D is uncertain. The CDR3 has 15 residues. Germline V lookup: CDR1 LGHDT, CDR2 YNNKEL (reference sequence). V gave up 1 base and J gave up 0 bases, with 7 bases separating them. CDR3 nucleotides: TGTGCCAGCAGCCAAGTGGCGGCCTCCTACAATGAGCAGTTCTTC. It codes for CASSQVAASYNEQFF.

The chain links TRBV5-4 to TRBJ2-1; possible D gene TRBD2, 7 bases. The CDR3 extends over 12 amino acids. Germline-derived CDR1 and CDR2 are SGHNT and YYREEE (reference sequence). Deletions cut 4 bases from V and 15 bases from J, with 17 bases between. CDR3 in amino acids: CASSPQGREWFF. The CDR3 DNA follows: TGTGCCAGCAGCCCTCAGGGGCGGGAGTGGTTCTTC.